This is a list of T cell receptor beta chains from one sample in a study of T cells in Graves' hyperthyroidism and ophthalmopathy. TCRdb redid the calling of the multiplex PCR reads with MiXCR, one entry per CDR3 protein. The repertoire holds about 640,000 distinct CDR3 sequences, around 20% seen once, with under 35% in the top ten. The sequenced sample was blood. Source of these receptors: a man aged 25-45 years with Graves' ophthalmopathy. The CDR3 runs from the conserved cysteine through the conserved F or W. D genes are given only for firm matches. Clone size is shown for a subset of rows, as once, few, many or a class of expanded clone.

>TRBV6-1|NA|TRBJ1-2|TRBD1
TGTGCCAGCAGTACAGGGGAAATAGATGGCTACACCTTC
CASSTGEIDGYTF
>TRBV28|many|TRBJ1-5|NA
TGTGCCAGCAGCCGCGGGACGGCGAATCAGCCCCAGCATTTT
CASSRGTANQPQHF
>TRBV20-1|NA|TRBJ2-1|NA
TGCAGTGCCTGTCCCAGGACGCCGCGGAATGAGCAGTTCTTC
CSACPRTPRNEQFF
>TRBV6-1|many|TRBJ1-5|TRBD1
TGTGCCAGCAGATTGACAGGGATCAATCAGCCCCAGCATTTT
CASRLTGINQPQHF
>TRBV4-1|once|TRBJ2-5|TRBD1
TGCGCCAGCAGCCAAGCAGCCCTACAGGGGCCCCAAGAGACCCAGTACTTC
CASSQAALQGPQETQYF
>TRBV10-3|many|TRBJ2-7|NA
TGTGCCATCAGTGTGGGGGGTTTCTCCTACGAGCAGTACTTC
CAISVGGFSYEQYF
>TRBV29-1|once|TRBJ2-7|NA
TGCAGCGTTCGAGGGACACTTTCCTACGAGCAGTACTTC
CSVRGTLSYEQYF
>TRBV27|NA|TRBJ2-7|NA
TGTGCCAGCTCCCCGGGAGTAGCTGCTCACGAGCAGTACTTC
CASSPGVAAHEQYF
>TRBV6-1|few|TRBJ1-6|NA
TGTGCCAGCAGTGTCAACCTAATGGGGCGCGAGGTGAATTCACCCCTCCACTTT
CASSVNLMGREVNSPLHF
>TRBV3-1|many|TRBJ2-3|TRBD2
TGTGCCAGCAGCCCAAGGACTAGAACAGATACGCAGTATTTT
CASSPRTRTDTQYF
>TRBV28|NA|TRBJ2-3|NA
TGTGCCAGCAGTATTCAGGGTGTAACCACAGATACGCAGTATTTT
CASSIQGVTTDTQYF
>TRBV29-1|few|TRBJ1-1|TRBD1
TGCAGCGTTGAAACCGGGACAGGGAGGAACACTGAAGCTTTCTTT
CSVETGTGRNTEAFF
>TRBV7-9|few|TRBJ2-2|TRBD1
TGTGCCAGCAGCTTAGCGCGGAGAGGGGGCGCGGACACCGGGGAGCTGTTTTTT
CASSLARRGGADTGELFF
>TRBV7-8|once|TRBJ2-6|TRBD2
TGTGCCAGCAGCTTCTTAGCGGGAGGGCTCTCTGGGGCCAACGTCCTGACTTTC
CASSFLAGGLSGANVLTF
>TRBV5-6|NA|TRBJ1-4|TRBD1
TGTGCCAGCAGCTTGGTCGGACAGGGGGCAGAAAAACTGTTTTTT
CASSLVGQGAEKLFF
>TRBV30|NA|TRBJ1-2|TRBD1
TGTGCCTGGGGCGCGGACAGGGACTATGGCTACACCTTC
CAWGADRDYGYTF
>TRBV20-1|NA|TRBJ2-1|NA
TGCAGTGCTAGAGATGGCCTACGGGACTCTTACAATGAGCAGTTCTTC
CSARDGLRDSYNEQFF
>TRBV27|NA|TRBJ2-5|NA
TGTGCCAGCAGTTTTCTGGGGGAGAGAGAGACCCAGTACTTC
CASSFLGERETQYF
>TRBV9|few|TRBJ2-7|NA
TGTGCCAGCAGCGTAGCAGCTATCGGCTACGAGCAGTACTTC
CASSVAAIGYEQYF
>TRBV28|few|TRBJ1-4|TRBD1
TGTGCCAGCATGGGGACAGGGGGTTTCGGCAATGAAAAACTGTTTTTT
CASMGTGGFGNEKLFF
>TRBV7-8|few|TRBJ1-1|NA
TGTGCCAGCAGCTTAAGGGTCCAGGTCTTTCAGAACACTGAAACTTTCTTT
CASSLRVQVFQNTETFF
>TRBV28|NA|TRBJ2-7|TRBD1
TGTGCCAGCAGTTTAGGGGACAGAAGGTACGAGCGGTACTTC
CASSLGDRRYERYF
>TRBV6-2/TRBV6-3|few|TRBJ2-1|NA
TGTGCCAGCAGACGGGGGCGGGAGTGGTTCTTC
CASRRGREWFF
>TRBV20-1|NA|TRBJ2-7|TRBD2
TGCAGTGCTAGCAAAAGGCGGGAGGTTTCCTACGAGCAGTACTTC
CSASKRREVSYEQYF
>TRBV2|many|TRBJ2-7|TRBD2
TGTGCCAGCAGTGAAGCACTAGCGGGATACGAGCAGTACTTC
CASSEALAGYEQYF
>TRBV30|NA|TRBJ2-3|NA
TGTGCCTGGAGTGTAGAAAACCCTAGCACAGATACGCAGTATTTT
CAWSVENPSTDTQYF
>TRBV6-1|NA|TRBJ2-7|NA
TGTGCCAGCAGATCCGCGGGCGGTGCAGTCGAGCAGTACTTC
CASRSAGGAVEQYF
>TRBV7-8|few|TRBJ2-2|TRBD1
TGTGCCAGCATTTCGACCGGGACAGGGGTAACCGGGGAGCTGTTTTTT
CASISTGTGVTGELFF
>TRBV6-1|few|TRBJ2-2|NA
TGTGCCAGCAGTGCATACCTGAGCGGGGAGCTGTTTTTT
CASSAYLSGELFF
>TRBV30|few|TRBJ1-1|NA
TGTGCCTGGAGGCTTAGGGGACTGAACACTGAAGCTTTCTTT
CAWRLRGLNTEAFF
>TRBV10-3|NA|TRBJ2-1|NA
TGTGCCATCCGGGGGGCTGGTGAGCAGTTCTTC
CAIRGAGEQFF
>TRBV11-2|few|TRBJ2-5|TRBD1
TGTGCCAGCAGCTTAGGGGGACAGTTCCAAGAGACCCAGTACTTC
CASSLGGQFQETQYF
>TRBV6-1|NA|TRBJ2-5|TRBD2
TGTGCCAGCAGTGTGAACCTCGCGGGGACTAGCTGGGAGACCCAGTACTTC
CASSVNLAGTSWETQYF
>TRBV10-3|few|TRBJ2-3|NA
TGTGCCATCAGTGAGCCGAGGCGGAACACAGATACGCAGTATTTT
CAISEPRRNTDTQYF
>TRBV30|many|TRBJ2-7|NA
TGTGCCTGGAGTGTACGAGGGGTGGGGATTTCCTACGAGCAGTACTTC
CAWSVRGVGISYEQYF
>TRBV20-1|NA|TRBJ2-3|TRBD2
TGCAGTGCTAGAGTTGGGACTAGCGGCCCTCGGGGTACGCAGTATTTT
CSARVGTSGPRGTQYF
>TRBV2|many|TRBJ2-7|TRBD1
TGTGCCAGCCGGGACAGCTCCTACGAGCAGTACTTC
CASRDSSYEQYF
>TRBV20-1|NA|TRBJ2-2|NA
TGCAGTGCTCGAAGGGGCACCGGGGAGCTGTTTTTT
CSARRGTGELFF
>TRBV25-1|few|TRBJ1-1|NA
TGTGCCAGCAGTGAATACGGAGGGGTGGCTTTCTTT
CASSEYGGVAFF
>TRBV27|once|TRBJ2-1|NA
TGTGCCAGCAGTTTAGTCTATCTCCCCGGGACAAGTTACAATGAGCAGTTCTTC
CASSLVYLPGTSYNEQFF
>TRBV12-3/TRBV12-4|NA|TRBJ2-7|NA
TGTGCCAGCAGCTTTAACAGGGATGGCGAGCAGTACTTC
CASSFNRDGEQYF
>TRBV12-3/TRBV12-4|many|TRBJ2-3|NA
TGTGCCAGCAGTTTCCCAGGACCATACACAGATACGCAGTATTTT
CASSFPGPYTDTQYF
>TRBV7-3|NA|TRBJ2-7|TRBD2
TGTGCCAGCAGCTTAAGACTAGCGGGAATTTCCGAGCAGTACTTC
CASSLRLAGISEQYF